This T cell receptor beta chain was recovered during a study of T cell responses to AZD1222 COVID-19 vaccine. Study conclusions and caveats: It was only after the peak T cell response that any repertoires were sampled. Spike-specific TCR breadth and depth went up after people got two AZD1222 doses. Baseline testing showed seropositivity in only six AZD1222 recipients. Reports say nearly half of spike-specific TCRs go after unmutated variant regions.

Using immunoSEQ multiplex PCR, the repertoire was profiled, and TCRdb retains in-frame clones only, with some absent. The sample has around 91,000 clones, 88% seen once; the top ten hold 19%. With respect to this clone: Its antigen is currently unknown.

Germline V lookup: CDR1 MNHNS, CDR2 SASEGT. The length of the CDR3 is 15 residues. Trimming took off 1 base at V and 6 bases at J, with 13 bases between the two ends. The TCR comes from an adult in good health. The sample was peripheral blood, taken on day 0 of AZD1222 vaccination. J is TRBJ2-1 and V is TRBV6-1, with TRBD2 as a possible D gene (5 bases). CDR3 protein: CASSEVVGVPNEQFF. CDR3 coding DNA: TGTGCCAGCAGTGAAGTGGTGGGAGTGCCCAATGAGCAGTTCTTC.